This T cell receptor (beta chain) was observed in a study of cytomegalovirus exposure and HLA in healthy donors. The study's findings and limits: Most TCRs appeared rarely, but some public TCRs recurred in many donors. The study assumed roughly uniform donor sequencing depth for presence/absence analyses.

About this clone itself: The target antigen is unknown.

PCR used 60 Vbeta primers and 13 Jbeta primers. Using immunoSEQ multiplex PCR, the repertoire was profiled, and TCRdb retains in-frame clones only, with some absent. This sample yields 110,000 to 150,000 clones, of which about 80% are seen a single time; about 4.7% belongs to the top ten. In germline, CDR1 is LGHNA, CDR2 YSLEER. The V end was cut by 0 bases, the J end by 8 bases, with 20 bases between. This CDR3 is 17 amino acids long. Sequencing was carried out using PBMCs. The sequence was obtained from a male donor in good health and CMV-seronegative. V gene TRBV4-3 combines with J gene TRBJ2-1, with D possibly being TRBD2 (5 bases). CDR3 sequence reads: CASSQETRAGLVDEQFF. In DNA, the CDR3 is TGCGCCAGCAGCCAAGAGACGAGGGCAGGTCTAGTAGATGAGCAGTTCTTC.